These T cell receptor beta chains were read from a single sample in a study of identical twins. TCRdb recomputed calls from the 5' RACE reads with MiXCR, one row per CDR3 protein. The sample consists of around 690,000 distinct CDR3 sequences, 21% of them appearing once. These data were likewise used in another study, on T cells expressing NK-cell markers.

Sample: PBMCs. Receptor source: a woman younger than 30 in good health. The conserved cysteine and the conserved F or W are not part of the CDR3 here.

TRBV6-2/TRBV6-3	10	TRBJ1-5	ASEGSNQPQH
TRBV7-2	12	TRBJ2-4	ASSLSRIKNIQY
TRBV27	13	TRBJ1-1	ASSFFPTSNTEAF
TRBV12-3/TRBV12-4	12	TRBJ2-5	ASSQLAGQETQY
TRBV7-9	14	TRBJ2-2	ASIQGGGQYTGELF
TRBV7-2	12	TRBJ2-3	ASIPGRGTDTQY
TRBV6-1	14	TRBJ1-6	ASSPMTGQGGSPLH
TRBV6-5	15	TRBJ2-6	ASSSGTPATGANVLT
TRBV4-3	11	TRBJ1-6	ASSQEGRGPLH
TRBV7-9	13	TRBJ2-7	ASSLARSGLYEQY
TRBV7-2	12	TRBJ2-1	ASSKSVTYNEQF
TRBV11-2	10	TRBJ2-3	AEAPSTDTQY
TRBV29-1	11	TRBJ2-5	SVAGTAKETQY
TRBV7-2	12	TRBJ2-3	ASSSRVGGDTQY
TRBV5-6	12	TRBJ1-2	ASSFGNSPGGYT
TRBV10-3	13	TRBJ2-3	AISPGQGGPDTQY
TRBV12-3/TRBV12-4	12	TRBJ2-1	ASSTSGGLNEQF
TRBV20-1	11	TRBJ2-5	SAPRTGWETQY
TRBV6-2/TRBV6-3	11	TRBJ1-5	ASSMRTDQPQH
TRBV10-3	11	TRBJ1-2	AIKRAANYGYT
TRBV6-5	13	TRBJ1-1	ASSYSGTVNTEAF
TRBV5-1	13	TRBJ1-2	ASSRTTGEGYGYT
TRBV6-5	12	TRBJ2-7	ASSYSWSSYEQY